Included here is one T cell receptor (beta chain) sequence, with context. This sample is drawn from a study of blood T cell repertoires in COVID-19. Study as a whole: Specimens from acute and convalescent COVID-19 originated in the United States, Italy and Spain. T cells, B-cell-depleted T cells, or PBMCs provided the cDNA or gDNA that served as material.

CDR3 length: 16 amino acids. V was pared by 3 bases and J by 5 bases, with 10 bases of the junction left unmatched. The germline V gene has CDR1 MGHRA and CDR2 YSYEKL. As originally analysed: Amplification of reference gene primers was used by the study to estimate nucleated cell counts. Sequencing was performed with immunoSEQ multiplex PCR; in TCRdb, only in-frame clones are kept and a portion is missing. That table gives V, J and clone size, and the DNA gave D and trimming. This sample has about 250,000 clones, with 90% found just once. Seattle researchers signed up patients amid active infection and tracked them longitudinally.

V is TRBV4-1 and J is TRBJ1-5; 7 bases map to TRBD1. Sequencing used peripheral blood. The sequence came from a woman in her sixties or seventies with COVID-19, enrolled during active disease. The CDR3, as DNA: TGCGCCAGCAGCCAGGAACCGGGACAGTTATATCAGCCCCAGCATTTT. Its translation: CASSQEPGQLYQPQHF.